The 30 T cell receptor beta chains in this list originate from one sample, sequenced in a study of shared clonotypes between healthy human individuals. TCRdb's table, derived via immunoSEQ multiplex PCR, lists solely in-frame clones and lacks some. The table shows roughly 2 million clones, with 85% to 95% occurring only once. Sequencing input: naive CD4+ T cells sorted from blood. Subset of the sample: CD45RA+ positively selected. The receptors derive from a man aged 18 to 35 in good health.

The chain couples TRBV6-1 to TRBJ1-1, with D unclear. Germline CDR1 MNHNS, CDR2 SASEGT. CDR3 size: 11 residues. V was trimmed by 8 bases and J by 7 bases, leaving 11 bases between them. The CDR3, as DNA: TGTGCCAGCGATCGTGCCGGTGAAGCTTTCTTT. Its translation is CASDRAGEAFF.

The V and J genes are TRBV2 and TRBJ2-7, with D possibly called TRBD1 or TRBD2 (7 bases each). V dropped 10 bases and J dropped 1 base, with 11 bases sitting between them. The germline V gene has CDR1 SNHLY and CDR2 FYNNEI. The CDR3 length is 12 residues. The chain's CDR3 is CATRGGSYEQYF. The DNA for the CDR3 is TGTGCCACCAGGGGGGGTTCCTACGAGCAGTACTTC.

The chain has TRBV15 and TRBJ2-5; D call uncertain. The CDR3 length is 15 residues. Germline V gene sequence: CDR1 LNHNV, CDR2 YYDKDF (reference sequence). Trimming cost V 5 bases and J 0 bases, with 13 bases left between them. The CDR3: CATSAATNYQETQYF. The CDR3 bases are TGTGCCACCAGCGCGGCCACCAACTACCAAGAGACCCAGTACTTC.

Comments on this clone: Other DNA sequences in this sample translate to the same CDR3. The chain combines TRBV6-5 with TRBJ2-1; the D is unclear. The germline V gene encodes CDR1 MNHEY and CDR2 SVGAGI. The CDR3 covers 15 residues. The ends were cut back, 3 bases at V and 0 bases at J, with 9 bases in the middle. CDR3 amino acids: CASSYGLSSYNEQFF. As DNA, the CDR3 is TGTGCCAGCAGTTATGGGTTGAGCTCCTACAATGAGCAGTTCTTC.

V is TRBV5-1 and J is TRBJ1-4; 10 bases align to TRBD1. This CDR3 region has 18 residues. In germline, CDR1 is SGHRS, CDR2 YFSETQ. V lost 3 bases to trimming and J lost 0 bases; unmatched junction nucleotides: 8. The CDR3 is CASSYSGTGAATNEKLFF. CDR3 sequence (DNA): TGCGCCAGCAGCTACTCTGGGACAGGGGCTGCAACTAATGAAAAACTGTTTTTT.

This chain connects TRBV28 to TRBJ2-3, with D tentatively TRBD1 or TRBD2 (6 bases each). V lost 2 bases and J 0 bases, leaving 15 bases between the germline ends. Germline V gene data show CDR1 as MDHEN and CDR2 as SYDVKM. This CDR3 spans 17 amino acids. The CDR3 DNA reads as TGTGCCAGCAGTTTAGTAGGGGGGACGGTTAGCACAGATACGCAGTATTTT. This translates into CASSLVGGTVSTDTQYF.

The J gene is TRBJ2-7, the V gene TRBV18; unclear D gene. Germline CDR1 reads KGHSH; CDR2 reads LQKENI. Deletions cut 3 bases from V and 0 bases from J, with 12 bases between. CDR3 length: 15 amino acids. The CDR3 DNA follows: TGTGCCAGCTCACCGGGCCGGGCCAACTCCTACGAGCAGTACTTC. It translates to CASSPGRANSYEQYF. The whole variable domain, remainder taken from reference TRBV18 and TRBJ2-7, is NAGVMQNPRHLVRRRGQEARLRCSPMKGHSHVYWYRQLPEEGLKFMVYLQKENIIDESGMPKERFSAEFPKEGPSILRIQQVVRGDSAAYFCASSPGRANSYEQYFGPGTRLTVT.

The V call is TRBV15, the J call TRBJ1-2; the D gene is possibly TRBD1 (6 bases). This CDR3 comprises 15 residues. In germline, CDR1 is LNHNV, CDR2 YYDKDF (reference sequence). V was trimmed by 1 base and J by 1 base, leaving 10 bases between them. CDR3 sequence reads: CATSRAPGDNYGYTF. The CDR3 DNA sequence: TGTGCCACCAGCAGAGCGCCAGGGGATAACTATGGCTACACCTTC. Full variable domain (outside the CDR3, taken from reference TRBV15 and TRBJ1-2): DAMVIQNPRYQVTQFGKPVTLSCSQTLNHNVMYWYQQKSSQAPKLLFHYYDKDFNNEADTPDNFQSRRPNTSFCFLDIRSPGLGDTAMYLCATSRAPGDNYGYTFGSGTRLTVV.

The chain links TRBV10-3 to TRBJ2-3; 11 bases map to TRBD2. With V trimmed by 11 bases and J by 1 base, 8 bases remained unmatched. The CDR3 sequence is 15 residues long. Germline CDR1 and CDR2: ENHRY and SYGVKD. CDR3 in DNA: TGTGCCTTTAGCGGGGGGGCCGGGGGCACAGATACGCAGTATTTT. Protein product: CAFSGGAGGTDTQYF.

Note on this clone: At one end the junction does not follow the germline gene, possibly because of a read error. The chain uses TRBV7-7 and TRBJ2-3; 11 bases align to TRBD2. CDR1 is SSHAT, CDR2 FNYEAQ, per germline (reference sequence). The CDR3 consists of 15 residues. The CDR3 region is CASSPTSGIADTQYF. The CDR3 DNA reads as TGTGCTAGCAGCCCGACTAGCGGGATAGCAGATACGCAGTATTTT.

The chain employs TRBV5-1 and TRBJ2-5, with 12 bases identical to TRBD2. Per germline, CDR1 SGHRS and CDR2 YFSETQ. V was clipped by 3 bases and J by 3 bases; unmatched bases: 3. The CDR3 covers 15 residues. The CDR3 bases are TGCGCCAGCAGCTCTCTAGCGGGGGGGAAAGAGACCCAGTACTTC. This gives the protein CASSSLAGGKETQYF.

V and J are TRBV6-5 and TRBJ1-2; 7 bases map to TRBD1. Germline loops: CDR1 MNHEY, CDR2 SVGAGI. This CDR3 spans 15 amino acids. V gave up 5 bases and J gave up 6 bases; unmatched junction bases: 12. CDR3 sequence reads: CASSPLMVDRDGYTF. Here the CDR3 DNA reads TGTGCCAGCAGTCCGCTGATGGTAGACAGGGATGGCTACACCTTC.

This clone came up once. The gene calls are TRBV15 and TRBJ1-1; D gene unclear. The CDR3 is 17 residues long. Germline CDR1 LNHNV, CDR2 YYDKDF (reference sequence). V dropped 0 bases and J dropped 1 base, with 15 bases sitting between them. DNA of the CDR3: TGTGCCACCAGCAGAGAGCCGTTGCGGGCCTCGAACACTGAAGCTTTCTTT. As protein: CATSREPLRASNTEAFF.

V gene TRBV2 combines with J gene TRBJ2-2, with TRBD1 as a possible D gene (7 bases). Germline values: CDR1 SNHLY, CDR2 FYNNEI. The CDR3 loop spans 15 amino acids. The V end lost 5 bases, the J end lost 6 bases, and 16 bases lay between the germline ends. The CDR3 loop is CASSLRQGGSGELFF. The CDR3 DNA reads as TGTGCCAGCAGTCTTAGACAGGGAGGATCCGGGGAGCTGTTTTTT.

The chain employs TRBV15 and TRBJ2-7; D is unresolved. Germline values: CDR1 LNHNV, CDR2 YYDKDF (reference sequence). The CDR3 is 13 residues long. V gave up 3 bases and J gave up 3 bases, with 9 bases separating them. The CDR3 nucleotides read TGTGCCACCAGCAGCTCGAGACTCTACGAGCAGTACTTC. This sequence encodes CATSSSRLYEQYF.

V and J are TRBV7-2 and TRBJ1-6, with D hard to call. This CDR3 is 15 amino acids long. V was clipped by 1 base and J by 10 bases, with 14 bases between them. Germline values: CDR1 SGHTA, CDR2 FQGNSA. CDR3 residues: CASSLVGRLGSPLHF. DNA of the CDR3: TGTGCCAGCAGCTTAGTGGGTAGGCTAGGATCACCCCTCCACTTT.

The rearrangement uses TRBV29-1 and TRBJ1-1; no firm D call. V lost 4 bases, J lost 2 bases, and 11 bases lay in between. Germline V CDR1 and CDR2: SQVTM, ANQGSEA. The CDR3 sequence is 13 residues long. The DNA of the CDR3 is TGCAGCGTTGGCTCCCAGGTCAACACTGAAGCTTTCTTT. Translated: CSVGSQVNTEAFF.

In regard to this clone: Different DNA sequences within this sample yield the same CDR3. The CDR3, as DNA: TGTGCCAGCAGCTTAGCCCCAAGCTACGAGCAGTACTTC. It is translated as CASSLAPSYEQYF. The J gene is TRBJ2-7, the V gene TRBV11-3; D is ambiguous. Germline CDR1 is SGHNT and CDR2 is YENEEA. V lost 1 base, J lost 3 bases, and 7 bases lay in between. The CDR3 contains 13 residues.

The rearrangement uses TRBV15 and TRBJ2-7; the D gene is possibly TRBD2 (6 bases). The CDR3 extends over 14 amino acids. Germline lookup yields CDR1 LNHNV and CDR2 YYDKDF (reference sequence). V dropped 5 bases and J dropped 0 bases, with 11 bases sitting between them. The CDR3 bases are TGTGCCACCAGCGGGGGACTCAGCTCCTACGAGCAGTACTTC. Translating it yields CATSGGLSSYEQYF. Full variable domain (rest looked up from reference TRBV15 and TRBJ2-7): DAMVIQNPRYQVTQFGKPVTLSCSQTLNHNVMYWYQQKSSQAPKLLFHYYDKDFNNEADTPDNFQSRRPNTSFCFLDIRSPGLGDTAMYLCATSGGLSSYEQYFGPGTRLTVT.

The V gene is TRBV27, the J gene TRBJ2-6; no firm D call. The germline V gene has CDR1 MNHEY and CDR2 SMNVEV (reference sequence). Trimming took off 10 bases at V and 0 bases at J, with 16 bases between the two ends. The CDR3 length is 16 residues. The DNA of the CDR3 is TGTGCCACCATTGGGAAAGCCTTCTCTGGGGCCAACGTCCTGACTTTC. Residues: CATIGKAFSGANVLTF.

As concerns this clone: One end of the junction is discordant with germline, which a read error may explain. The V call is TRBV7-7, the J call TRBJ2-5, with TRBD1 matching 9 bases. This CDR3 is built from 14 residues. Germline CDR1 and CDR2: SSHAT and FNYEAQ (reference sequence). The DNA of the CDR3 is TGTGCTAGCAGCTCCACAGGGGGCGTGGAGACCCAGTACTTC. Translation gives CASSSTGGVETQYF.

The V and J genes are TRBV7-2 and TRBJ1-2; D unresolved. Germline-derived CDR1 and CDR2 are SGHTA and FQGNSA. Trimming removed 4 bases at V and 8 bases at J, with 26 bases between. The CDR3 contains 17 residues. The CDR3 DNA sequence: TGTGCCAGCAGCTCCGGACCGGGTCTTCGCTTCCGTGAAGGCTACACCTTC. Translation gives CASSSGPGLRFREGYTF.

The V call is TRBV13, the J call TRBJ2-5; D uncertain. The length of the CDR3 is 13 residues. Per the germline V gene, CDR1 is PRHDT and CDR2 is FYEKMQ (reference sequence). The V and J ends lost 3 bases and 5 bases respectively, with 10 bases between them. CDR3 coding DNA: TGTGCCAGCAGCTTGACCAAGATTGAGACCCAGTACTTC. Its translation: CASSLTKIETQYF.

This clone showed up just a few times. One end of the junction fails to match germline, which may point to a read error. The chain has TRBV9 and TRBJ2-2, with D perhaps assigned TRBD1 or TRBD2 (5 bases each). The germline gives CDR1 SGDLS, CDR2 YYNGEE. The CDR3 totals 14 residues. The CDR3 DNA reads TGTGCCAGCAGCGTCTCACAGGCTTCTGGGGAGCTGTCTTTT. Protein product: CASSVSQASGELSF.

For this clone: The sample holds other DNA sequences that translate to the same CDR3. The gene calls are TRBV6-5 and TRBJ1-6; D remains unclear. The CDR3 spans 13 residues. V was pared by 2 bases and J by 9 bases, with 8 bases between. The germline CDR1 and CDR2 sequences are MNHEY and SVGAGI. Written as DNA, the CDR3 is TGTGCCAGCAGTTACAGTCCTCCTTCACCCCTCCACTTT. The encoded protein is CASSYSPPSPLHF.

As to this clone: Other DNA variants within this sample encode the same CDR3. The V and J genes are TRBV30 and TRBJ2-5, with TRBD1 identical over 7 bases. J lost 5 bases, V lost 1 base, and 1 base had no gene match. The CDR3 is 12 residues long. Germline CDR1 and CDR2: GTSNPN and SVGIG (reference sequence). The CDR3 reads CAWSEQGETQYF. The CDR3 DNA sequence: TGTGCCTGGAGTGAACAGGGGGAGACCCAGTACTTC.

The chain links TRBV5-1 to TRBJ2-2; D may be TRBD1 (5 bases). Germline loops: CDR1 SGHRS, CDR2 YFSETQ. The CDR3 contains 15 residues. Trimming removed 3 bases at V and 5 bases at J, with 14 bases between. The CDR3 loop reads CASSSRSGSTGELFF. The CDR3 DNA follows: TGCGCCAGCAGCTCTCGATCAGGGTCGACCGGGGAGCTGTTTTTT.

The chain has TRBV15 and TRBJ2-2, with D perhaps being TRBD1 or TRBD2 (5 bases each). CDR1 is LNHNV and CDR2 is YYDKDF in the germline V gene (reference sequence). This CDR3 contains 17 residues. The V end lost 3 bases, the J end lost 5 bases, and 19 bases lay between the germline ends. For the CDR3, the DNA is TGTGCCACCAGCAGGGGGACGGCCTTACCAGGGACCGGGGAGCTGTTTTTT. Its protein product is CATSRGTALPGTGELFF.

V is TRBV9 and J is TRBJ2-3; TRBD1 agrees at 9 bases. Unmatched junction bases numbered 4, after V lost 0 bases and J lost 5 bases. The CDR3 sequence is 15 residues long. Germline V CDR1 and CDR2: SGDLS, YYNGEE. CDR3: CASSVAGQGLDTQYF. In DNA, the CDR3 is TGTGCCAGCAGCGTAGCGGGACAGGGCCTAGATACGCAGTATTTT.

In nucleotides, the CDR3 is TGTGCCAGCAGCGCCGGGACTAGCGGGGAAGATACGCAGTATTTT. Translation: CASSAGTSGEDTQYF. J is TRBJ2-3 and V is TRBV5-4; 13 bases align to TRBD2. J gave up 5 bases and V 4 bases, and 4 bases lay outside the gene matches. Germline CDR1 SGHNT, CDR2 YYREEE (reference sequence). CDR3 length equals 15 residues.